The 19 T cell receptor beta chains below all came from one sample that was sequenced in a study of a mutant IDH1 vaccine in newly diagnosed glioma. Generated by immunoSEQ multiplex PCR, the TCRdb table keeps only in-frame clones and is missing some. The table includes tens of thousands of clones, around 91% detected once. No antigen has been identified for these receptors. Time point described: week 35, safety follow-up. Vaccine doses each comprised 300 ug of mutant IDH1 20-mer peptide, with topical imiquimod. The sample here was PBMCs, taken from a glioma patient whose treatment included an IDH1 peptide vaccine. All receptors derive from a man aged 40-55 years with glioma.

This rearrangement joins TRBV5-4 to TRBJ2-5; no clear D gene. The CDR3 consists of 14 residues. Looked up from germline, CDR1 is SGHNT and CDR2 is YYREEE (reference sequence). V shed 3 bases and J shed 5 bases, with 14 bases lying between them. Here the CDR3 reads CASSSRVSSETQYF. CDR3 in DNA: TGTGCCAGCAGCTCCCGGGTTAGCTCTGAGACCCAGTACTTC. Drawing the rest from reference TRBV5-4 and TRBJ2-5, the complete variable domain is ETGVTQSPTHLIKTRGQQVTLRCSSQSGHNTVSWYQQALGQGPQFIFQYYREEENGRGNFPPRFSGLQFPNYSSELNVNALELDDSALYLCASSSRVSSETQYFGPGTRLLVL.

The chain uses TRBV10-3 and TRBJ1-2; 7 positions agree with TRBD1. Trimming removed 4 bases from V and 5 bases from J; junction bases left unmatched: 13. Germline V gene data show CDR1 as ENHRY and CDR2 as SYGVKD. The CDR3 is made up of 16 amino acids. CDR3 in DNA: TGTGCCATCAGTGCCCCGCAGGGGGGAATTAATTATGGCTACACCTTC. This encodes CAISAPQGGINYGYTF.

The chain couples TRBV6-5 to TRBJ1-2, with 8 bases fitting TRBD1. The CDR3 spans 14 residues. Germline V CDR1 and CDR2: MNHEY, SVGAGI. J gave up 4 bases and V 2 bases, and 3 bases lay outside the gene matches. The CDR3 sequence: CASSYRGQGYGYTF. CDR3 bases: TGTGCCAGCAGTTACCGTGGACAGGGCTATGGCTACACCTTC.

V usage is TRBV2 and J usage is TRBJ2-2; 13 bases are a match to TRBD2. The CDR3 loop spans 15 amino acids. Germline V gene data show CDR1 as SNHLY and CDR2 as FYNNEI. The V gene end was trimmed by 6 bases and the J gene end by 3 bases; junction bases not matched to a gene: 1. CDR3 sequence reads: CASRGLAGYTGELFF. The CDR3 DNA sequence: TGTGCCAGCAGGGGACTAGCGGGATACACCGGGGAGCTGTTTTTT.

The chain has TRBV5-4 and TRBJ2-5; 9 bases are a match to TRBD1. The CDR3 totals 16 residues. Trimming removed 10 bases from V and 5 bases from J; junction bases left unmatched: 18. Germline loops: CDR1 SGHNT, CDR2 YYREEE (reference sequence). The CDR3: CAGANRRDRDQETQYF. The CDR3 bases are TGTGCCGGCGCCAACCGACGGGACAGGGATCAGGAGACCCAGTACTTC.

This CDR3 is CASSVLLADTGELFF. CDR3 nucleotides: TGTGCCAGCAGTGTTTTACTAGCGGACACCGGGGAGCTGTTTTTT. The rearrangement joins TRBV6-1 to TRBJ2-2; 8 bases fit TRBD2. The germline V gene encodes CDR1 MNHNS and CDR2 SASEGT. V trimming: 4 bases; J trimming: 3 bases; junction bases outside the gene matches: 4. The CDR3 has 15 residues.

The V and J genes are TRBV5-6 and TRBJ1-4; TRBD1 is a possible D gene (5 bases). The germline V and J ends were trimmed by 0 bases and 6 bases, with 12 bases remaining between them. The CDR3 runs to 15 residues. The germline V gene has CDR1 SGHDT and CDR2 YYEEEE. DNA for the CDR3: TGTGCCAGCAGCTTGGGGAGGGGTGTTTATGAAAAACTGTTTTTT. As protein: CASSLGRGVYEKLFF.

The chain couples TRBV14 to TRBJ2-3, with TRBD2 matching over 7 bases. The germline V gene encodes CDR1 SGHDN and CDR2 FVKESK. CDR3 length: 15 residues. J gave up 7 bases and V 0 bases, and 7 bases lay outside the gene matches. The CDR3 sequence: CASSQERGGPYTQYF. CDR3 bases: TGTGCCAGCAGCCAAGAGAGGGGAGGGCCATATACGCAGTATTTT.

The table lists this clone with a count of one. The CDR3 region is CASTQGGVNTEAFF. Here the CDR3 DNA reads TGTGCCAGCACCCAAGGGGGGGTGAACACTGAAGCTTTCTTT. The V and J genes are TRBV27 and TRBJ1-1; the D gene is possibly TRBD1 (6 bases). Trimming cost V 7 bases and J 0 bases, with 12 bases left between them. The CDR3 spans 14 residues. Germline loops: CDR1 MNHEY, CDR2 SMNVEV (reference sequence).

V usage is TRBV29-1 and J usage is TRBJ1-2; perhaps TRBD1 as D (6 bases). The CDR3 totals 12 residues. Trimming shortened V by 3 bases and J by 4 bases, and 9 bases separated the two germline ends. Per the germline V gene, CDR1 is SQVTM and CDR2 is ANQGSEA. The CDR3 loop reads CSVDQGIYGYTF. CDR3 bases: TGCAGCGTTGATCAGGGGATCTATGGCTACACCTTC.

The V gene is TRBV5-1, the J gene TRBJ2-1; D may be TRBD2 (5 bases). Germline-derived CDR1 and CDR2 are SGHRS and YFSETQ. The CDR3 covers 13 residues. V was pared by 4 bases and J by 5 bases, with 10 bases between. In DNA, the CDR3 is TGCGCCAGCAGCCCACGACTAAACAATGAGCAGTTCTTC. It yields the protein CASSPRLNNEQFF.

This chain links TRBV10-3 with TRBJ1-1; no clear D gene. This CDR3 comprises 14 residues. The V gene's germline CDR1 is ENHRY and CDR2 SYGVKD. Deletions cut 2 bases from V and 7 bases from J, with 14 bases between. The CDR3 sequence is CAISEGNRASEAFF. The CDR3 region has the DNA TGTGCCATCAGTGAGGGGAATAGGGCCAGTGAAGCTTTCTTT.

This clone was detected a few times. V usage is TRBV19 and J usage is TRBJ1-5, with unresolved D. Trimming took 3 bases from V and 11 from J, leaving 14 bases between them. This CDR3 is built from 13 residues. Germline V gives CDR1 LNHDA, CDR2 SQIVND (reference sequence). This CDR3 reads CASSIDGPGTQHF. CDR3 bases: TGTGCCAGTAGTATCGACGGACCAGGAACCCAGCATTTT.

Here the CDR3 reads CASSATGGETQYF. As DNA, the CDR3 is TGTGCCAGCAGTGCCACAGGGGGAGAGACCCAGTACTTC. V and J are TRBV25-1 and TRBJ2-5, with 8 bases identical to TRBD1. Trimming at V came to 4 bases and at J to 4 bases, leaving 2 bases not matched to a gene. The CDR3 is 13 amino acids. The germline gives CDR1 MGHDK, CDR2 SYGVNS.

The rearrangement joins TRBV30 to TRBJ1-2; no firm D call. The CDR3 has 11 residues. Germline assignment: CDR1 GTSNPN and CDR2 SVGIG (reference sequence). Trimming cost V 6 bases and J 1 base, with 6 bases left between them. CDR3 nucleotides: TGTGCCTGTTCGGTTAACTATGGCTACACCTTC. This sequence encodes CACSVNYGYTF.

The rearrangement uses TRBV6-5 and TRBJ1-4, with D possibly TRBD1 on 5 matching bases. From germline, CDR1 is MNHEY and CDR2 SVGAGI. The length of the CDR3 is 14 residues. V was trimmed by 6 bases and J by 4 bases, leaving 12 bases between them. CDR3 sequence: CASSRDGLNEKLFF. The CDR3, as DNA: TGTGCCAGCAGCCGGGACGGACTTAATGAAAAACTGTTTTTT.

V is TRBV7-2 and J is TRBJ1-3, with no clear D. From germline, CDR1 is SGHTA and CDR2 FQGNSA. The CDR3 contains 15 residues. V lost 5 bases to trimming and J lost 0 bases, with 11 bases between them. DNA for the CDR3: TGTGCCAGCAGCGTCAACGGGCCCTCTGGAAACACCATATATTTT. Its translation: CASSVNGPSGNTIYF.

This clone was picked up a small number of times. The chain joins TRBV27 to TRBJ1-5, with D uncertain. Germline assignment: CDR1 MNHEY and CDR2 SMNVEV (reference sequence). This CDR3 is built from 15 residues. V gave up 4 bases and J gave up 0 bases, with 10 bases separating them. This chain's CDR3 is CASSYRTDSNQPQHF. For the CDR3, the DNA is TGTGCCAGCAGTTACCGGACGGATAGCAATCAGCCCCAGCATTTT.

This chain uses TRBV5-4 with TRBJ1-1; no firm D call. The CDR3 spans 13 residues. Germline CDR1 reads SGHNT; CDR2 reads YYREEE (reference sequence). Trimming took off 0 bases at V and 4 bases at J, with 7 bases between the two ends. The CDR3 region is CASSLVSGTEAFF. CDR3 DNA: TGTGCCAGCAGCTTGGTCTCAGGCACTGAAGCTTTCTTT.